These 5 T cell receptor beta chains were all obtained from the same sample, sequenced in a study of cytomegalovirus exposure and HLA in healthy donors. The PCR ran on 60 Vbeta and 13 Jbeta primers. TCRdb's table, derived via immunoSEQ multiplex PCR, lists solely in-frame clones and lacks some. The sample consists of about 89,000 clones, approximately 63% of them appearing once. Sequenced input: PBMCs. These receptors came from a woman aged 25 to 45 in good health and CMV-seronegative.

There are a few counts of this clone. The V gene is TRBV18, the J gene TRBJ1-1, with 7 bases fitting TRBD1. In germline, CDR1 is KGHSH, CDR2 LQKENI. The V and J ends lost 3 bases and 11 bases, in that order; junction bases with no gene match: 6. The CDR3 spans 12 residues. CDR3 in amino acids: CASSPDRDRAFF. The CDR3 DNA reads TGTGCCAGCTCACCTGACAGGGATCGGGCTTTCTTT. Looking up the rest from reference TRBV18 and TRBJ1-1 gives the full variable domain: NAGVMQNPRHLVRRRGQEARLRCSPMKGHSHVYWYRQLPEEGLKFMVYLQKENIIDESGMPKERFSAEFPKEGPSILRIQQVVRGDSAAYFCASSPDRDRAFFGQGTRLTVV.

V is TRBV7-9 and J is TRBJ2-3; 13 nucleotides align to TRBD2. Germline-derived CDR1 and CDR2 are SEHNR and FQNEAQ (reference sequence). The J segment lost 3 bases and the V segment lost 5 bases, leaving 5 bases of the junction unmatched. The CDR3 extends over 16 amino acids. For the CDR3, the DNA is TGTGCCAGCAGCCTCCCGACTAGCGGGAGGACAGATACGCAGTATTTT. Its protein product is CASSLPTSGRTDTQYF.

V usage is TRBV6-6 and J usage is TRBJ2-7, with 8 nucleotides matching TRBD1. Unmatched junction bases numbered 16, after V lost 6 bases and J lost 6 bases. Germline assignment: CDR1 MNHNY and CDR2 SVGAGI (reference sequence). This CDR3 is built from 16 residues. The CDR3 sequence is CASRIITGGAAVEQYF. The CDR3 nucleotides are TGTGCCAGCAGGATAATAACAGGGGGTGCTGCGGTCGAGCAGTACTTC.

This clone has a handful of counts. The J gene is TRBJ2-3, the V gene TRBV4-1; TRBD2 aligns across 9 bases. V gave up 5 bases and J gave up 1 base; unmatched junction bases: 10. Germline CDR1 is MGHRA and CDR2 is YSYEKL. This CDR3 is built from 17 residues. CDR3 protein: CASSRPSGASGTDTQYF. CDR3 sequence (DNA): TGCGCCAGCAGCAGACCTAGCGGGGCATCGGGCACAGATACGCAGTATTTT.

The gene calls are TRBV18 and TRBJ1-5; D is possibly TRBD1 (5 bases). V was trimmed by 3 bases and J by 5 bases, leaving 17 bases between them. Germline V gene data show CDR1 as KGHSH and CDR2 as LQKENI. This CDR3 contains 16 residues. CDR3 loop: CASSPAGKGMDQPQHF. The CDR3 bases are TGTGCCAGCTCACCCGCAGGGAAGGGAATGGATCAGCCCCAGCATTTT.